The present entry profiles one T cell receptor (beta chain) with its context. Antigen: not known. The entry originates in a study of T cell responses to AZD1222 COVID-19 vaccine. Study-wide points: The peak T cell response came first, and repertoires were sampled only after it. CD4 TCRs linked to vaccination spanned spike, dominating at 160-218 and 743-854. There were mostly white British donors and more females than males, and clonal diversity was possibly underestimated.

Profiled with immunoSEQ multiplex PCR; TCRdb holds only in-frame clones, not every one. The sample lists more than 95,000 clones, 80% to 90% occurring once. Germline V gene lookup returns CDR1 LNHDA and CDR2 SQIVND (reference sequence). This CDR3 is 13 amino acids long. V was shortened by 6 bases and J by 6 bases, with 12 bases between the two germline ends. The material was peripheral blood, obtained on day 0 of AZD1222 vaccination. This chain joins TRBV19 and TRBJ1-5; TRBD1 is a possible D gene (5 bases). This TCR was recovered from an adult in good health. DNA of the CDR3: TGTGCCAGTAGCCCTTCCCAGGGTCAGCCCCAGCATTTT. Protein: CASSPSQGQPQHF.